Sequencing of this T cell receptor (beta chain) was carried out in a study of blood T cell repertoires in COVID-19. Turning to the study itself: Samples taken during acute and convalescent COVID-19 were collected in the United States, Italy and Spain. PBMCs, B-cell-depleted T cells, or T cells provided the cDNA or gDNA that made up the material.

The repertoire was sequenced with immunoSEQ multiplex PCR; TCRdb's copy has only in-frame clones and lacks some. The profile shows 45,000 to 55,000 clones, about three quarters of them singletons. Per the germline V gene, CDR1 is SGHNT and CDR2 is YENEEA. The trim removed 4 bases at V and 2 bases at J, leaving 1 base unmatched. This CDR3 region has 14 residues. This TCR came from a human donor with active or convalescent COVID-19. The donor label of this sample is uncertain. The rearrangement links TRBV11-3 to TRBJ1-1, with 10 bases lining up with TRBD1. The sample comprised peripheral blood. CDR3 amino acids: CASSSTGGNTEAFF. Here the CDR3 DNA reads TGTGCCAGCAGCTCGACAGGGGGCAACACTGAAGCTTTCTTT.